A single sample is the source of the 25 T cell receptor beta chains below, sequenced in a study of technical replicates of blood from a handful of donors. TCRdb's table, derived via immunoSEQ multiplex PCR, lists solely in-frame clones and lacks some. The sample contains 85,000 to 100,000 clones, 80% to 95% of which appear only once. The sample was T cells isolated from PBMCs. The source is a human donor in good health.

The chain links TRBV9 to TRBJ2-1, with 11 bases matching TRBD1. This CDR3 has 15 amino acids. Germline CDR1 reads SGDLS; CDR2 reads YYNGEE. V was pared by 2 bases and J by 5 bases, with 3 bases of the junction left unmatched. The CDR3 is CASSVGTGGNNEQFF. Here the CDR3 DNA reads TGTGCCAGCAGCGTTGGGACAGGGGGGAACAATGAGCAGTTCTTC.

This clone showed up just once. The chain has TRBV18 and TRBJ2-5, with 8 nucleotides matching TRBD2. The CDR3 runs to 16 residues. J gave up 2 bases and V 6 bases, and 11 bases lay outside the gene matches. Germline V lookup: CDR1 KGHSH, CDR2 LQKENI. CDR3 DNA sequence: TGTGCCAGCTCGCTCTCGGGGGGGCCCGGACAAGAGACCCAGTACTTC. It translates to CASSLSGGPGQETQYF.

The V and J genes are TRBV10-1 and TRBJ2-2; TRBD2 is a possible D gene (6 bases). Germline V gene lookup returns CDR1 WNHNN and CDR2 SYGVQD (reference sequence). Between the trimmed V and J ends, which lost 8 bases and 2 bases, there was a span of 15 bases. The CDR3 is made up of 15 amino acids. The CDR3 reads CASGPSDANTGELFF. The DNA for the CDR3 is TGCGCCAGCGGGCCTAGCGATGCAAACACCGGGGAGCTGTTTTTT.

The rearrangement uses TRBV5-5 and TRBJ1-1; D unclear. Trimming took off 4 bases at V and 2 bases at J, with 15 bases between the two ends. This CDR3 spans 15 amino acids. The germline V gene has CDR1 SGHKS and CDR2 YYEKEE (reference sequence). The CDR3 DNA follows: TGTGCCAGCAGCCCCACCCCAGCGGGCAACACTGAAGCTTTCTTT. Translated: CASSPTPAGNTEAFF.

This clone has only a few counts. The genes are TRBV5-1 and TRBJ1-1, with D tentatively TRBD1 (5 bases). There are 12 residues in the CDR3. The V gene lost 3 bases and the J gene lost 7 bases, with 10 bases spanning the gap. From germline, CDR1 is SGHRS and CDR2 YFSETQ. The CDR3 DNA is TGCGCCAGCAGCTCAGACAGTGATGAAGCTTTCTTT. Residues: CASSSDSDEAFF.

V gene TRBV10-1 combines with J gene TRBJ2-3; 8 bases align to TRBD1. The CDR3 spans 18 residues. V shed 4 bases, J shed 3 bases, and the junction held 15 bases outside the gene matches. Germline lookup yields CDR1 WNHNN and CDR2 SYGVQD (reference sequence). In nucleotides, the CDR3 is TGCGCCAGCAGTGGCACCCGTTCCAAACAGGGGGTTACAGATACGCAGTATTTT. Encoded protein: CASSGTRSKQGVTDTQYF.

The rearrangement links TRBV7-2 to TRBJ2-5; D unclear. Trimming pared 5 bases from V and 2 bases from J, leaving 3 bases between. Per the germline V gene, CDR1 is SGHTA and CDR2 is FQGNSA. This CDR3 is 11 amino acids long. CDR3 sequence: CASSLQETQYF. CDR3 coding DNA: TGTGCCAGCAGCCTTCAAGAGACCCAGTACTTC. The whole variable domain, remainder taken from reference TRBV7-2 and TRBJ2-5, is GAGVSQSPSNKVTEKGKDVELRCDPISGHTALYWYRQSLGQGLEFLIYFQGNSAPDKSGLPSDRFSAERTGGSVSTLTIQRTQQEDSAVYLCASSLQETQYFGPGTRLLVL.

The chain carries TRBV30 and TRBJ1-1; D ambiguous. Germline V gives CDR1 GTSNPN, CDR2 SVGIG (reference sequence). V dropped 1 base and J dropped 7 bases, with 10 bases sitting between them. The CDR3 loop spans 12 amino acids. CDR3 protein: CAWSEGRGEAFF. The CDR3 nucleotides are TGTGCCTGGAGTGAGGGTCGGGGTGAAGCTTTCTTT.

V and J are TRBV9 and TRBJ2-2; no firm D call. This CDR3 comprises 13 residues. V was trimmed by 4 bases and J by 3 bases, leaving 7 bases between them. The germline V gene has CDR1 SGDLS and CDR2 YYNGEE. CDR3 region: CASSPEDTGELFF. The CDR3 coding sequence is TGTGCCAGCAGCCCCGAGGACACCGGGGAGCTGTTTTTT. Drawing the rest from reference TRBV9 and TRBJ2-2, the complete variable domain is DSGVTQTPKHLITATGQRVTLRCSPRSGDLSVYWYQQSLDQGLQFLIQYYNGEERAKGNILERFSAQQFPDLHSELNLSSLELGDSALYFCASSPEDTGELFFGEGSRLTVL.

The chain is built from TRBV6-5 and TRBJ2-7; TRBD2 matches at 7 bases. Unmatched junction bases numbered 5, after V lost 4 bases and J lost 2 bases. The CDR3 is 14 residues long. Per germline, CDR1 MNHEY and CDR2 SVGAGI. CDR3 coding DNA: TGTGCCAGCAGTTTACGGGGGGACCCCTACGAGCAGTACTTC. It yields the protein CASSLRGDPYEQYF.

The chain combines TRBV5-1 with TRBJ1-6, with a weak D call TRBD1 (6 bases). CDR3 size: 14 residues. V lost 4 bases to trimming and J lost 10 bases, with 15 bases between them. The V gene's germline CDR1 is SGHRS and CDR2 YFSETQ. The CDR3 DNA is TGCGCCAGCAGCCTGGGGGGCCGTCAGTCACCCCTCCACTTT. Amino acid sequence: CASSLGGRQSPLHF. The full variable domain, rest sourced from reference TRBV5-1 and TRBJ1-6, is KAGVTQTPRYLIKTRGQQVTLSCSPISGHRSVSWYQQTPGQGLQFLFEYFSETQRNKGNFPGRFSGRQFSNSRSEMNVSTLELGDSALYLCASSLGGRQSPLHFGNGTRLTVT.

The V call is TRBV27, the J call TRBJ2-7; 8 bases map to TRBD1. The V and J ends lost 6 bases and 3 bases, in that order; junction bases with no gene match: 13. The CDR3 totals 16 residues. The germline V gene encodes CDR1 MNHEY and CDR2 SMNVEV (reference sequence). CDR3 protein: CASRLNPGGQGYEQYF. CDR3 bases: TGTGCCAGCAGACTTAACCCCGGAGGACAGGGCTACGAGCAGTACTTC.

The rearrangement joins TRBV5-4 to TRBJ2-7, with 10 nucleotides matching TRBD2. Germline loops: CDR1 SGHNT, CDR2 YYREEE (reference sequence). V lost 5 bases and J lost 7; bases outside the gene matches: 9. The CDR3 covers 14 residues. The CDR3 reads CASRSGGAVGEQYF. The CDR3 nucleotides are TGTGCCAGCAGGAGCGGGGGGGCCGTGGGGGAGCAGTACTTC. The variable domain in full, completed from reference TRBV5-4 and TRBJ2-7, reads ETGVTQSPTHLIKTRGQQVTLRCSSQSGHNTVSWYQQALGQGPQFIFQYYREEENGRGNFPPRFSGLQFPNYSSELNVNALELDDSALYLCASRSGGAVGEQYFGPGTRLTVT.

This clone was detected a few times. The chain employs TRBV5-1 and TRBJ2-6; D not resolved. Trimming stripped 0 bases from V and 1 base from J, with 8 bases between. Germline-derived CDR1 and CDR2 are SGHRS and YFSETQ. The CDR3 runs to 16 residues. CDR3 loop: CASSLVMASGANVLTF. The CDR3 DNA reads TGCGCCAGCAGCTTGGTTATGGCTTCTGGGGCCAACGTCCTGACTTTC.

The rearrangement uses TRBV18 and TRBJ2-7; 8 bases are shared with TRBD1. The CDR3 is 16 residues long. The V and J ends lost 3 bases and 5 bases, in that order; junction bases with no gene match: 12. Looked up from germline, CDR1 is KGHSH and CDR2 is LQKENI. The CDR3 region is CASSPRQGARSNEQYF. The CDR3 nucleotides read TGTGCCAGCTCACCTCGGCAGGGGGCTAGGTCGAACGAGCAGTACTTC.

The rearrangement joins TRBV7-9 to TRBJ2-7; 7 bases are shared with TRBD1. Germline V CDR1 and CDR2: SEHNR, FQNEAQ (reference sequence). With V trimmed by 3 bases and J by 0 bases, 8 bases remained unmatched. This CDR3 is built from 16 residues. The CDR3 loop reads CASSFSTGLSSYEQYF. CDR3 DNA sequence: TGTGCCAGCAGCTTCTCGACAGGGCTAAGCTCCTACGAGCAGTACTTC.

J is TRBJ1-4 and V is TRBV25-1; 7 bases are a match to TRBD1. The germline gives CDR1 MGHDK, CDR2 SYGVNS. Trimming at V came to 2 bases and at J to 8 bases, leaving 8 bases not matched to a gene. The CDR3 has 15 residues. The CDR3 nucleotides are TGTGCCAGCAGTGAAGACAGGGCCCAGGGAGAAAAACTGTTTTTT. This sequence encodes CASSEDRAQGEKLFF.

The chain combines TRBV11-3 with TRBJ2-1; 8 bases match TRBD2. V dropped 4 bases and J dropped 3; count of bases not matched to a gene: 5. The CDR3 is 15 residues long. Per germline, CDR1 SGHNT and CDR2 YENEEA. CDR3 region: CASSSAGTSYNEQFF. DNA of the CDR3: TGTGCCAGCAGCTCCGCAGGGACTAGCTACAATGAGCAGTTCTTC.

The chain carries TRBV5-1 and TRBJ2-7, with D possibly matching TRBD2 (5 bases). V lost 4 bases, J lost 5 bases, and 16 bases lay in between. The CDR3 runs to 14 residues. CDR1 and CDR2 (germline): SGHRS, YFSETQ. The CDR3: CASSPRPGMDEQYF. CDR3 sequence (DNA): TGCGCCAGCAGCCCGCGACCGGGGATGGACGAGCAGTACTTC. The full variable domain, its missing parts supplied by reference TRBV5-1 and TRBJ2-7, is KAGVTQTPRYLIKTRGQQVTLSCSPISGHRSVSWYQQTPGQGLQFLFEYFSETQRNKGNFPGRFSGRQFSNSRSEMNVSTLELGDSALYLCASSPRPGMDEQYFGPGTRLTVT.

CDR3 amino acids: CASISGYTF. CDR3 in DNA: TGTGCCAGCATATCTGGCTACACCTTC. This rearrangement joins TRBV21-1 to TRBJ1-2. TRBV21-1 represents a pseudogene. The CDR3 runs 9 residues.

This chain uses TRBV11-3 with TRBJ2-3; 14 bases map to TRBD2. With V trimmed by 5 bases and J by 4 bases, 2 bases remained unmatched. The CDR3 has 15 residues. From germline, CDR1 is SGHNT and CDR2 YENEEA. The CDR3 sequence is CASSKTSGGADTQYF. The CDR3 DNA reads TGTGCCAGCAGCAAGACTAGCGGGGGGGCAGATACGCAGTATTTT.

The rearrangement joins TRBV19 to TRBJ2-7; 7 nucleotides agree with TRBD1. The germline CDR1 and CDR2 sequences are LNHDA and SQIVND (reference sequence). The CDR3 is 15 residues long. Trimming at V came to 7 bases and at J to 1 base, leaving 10 bases not matched to a gene. The CDR3 nucleotides are TGTGCCAGTACTATTGGGACAGCTCATTCCTACGAGCAGTACTTC. Its protein is CASTIGTAHSYEQYF.

This clone was seen only once. The chain employs TRBV5-6 and TRBJ1-2, with 7 positions matching TRBD1. Germline V gene data show CDR1 as SGHDT and CDR2 as YYEEEE. V lost 4 bases, J lost 2 bases, and 5 bases stayed unmatched. The CDR3 is made up of 14 amino acids. Written as DNA, the CDR3 is TGTGCCAGCAGCCCGGGACAGAAAAACTATGGCTACACCTTC. Its translation: CASSPGQKNYGYTF.

This chain joins TRBV29-1 and TRBJ2-5; D gene uncertain. The CDR3 loop spans 15 amino acids. The V gene lost 0 bases and the J gene lost 4 bases, with 15 bases spanning the gap. Germline V lookup: CDR1 SQVTM, CDR2 ANQGSEA. The DNA of the CDR3 is TGCAGCGTTGAAGATGAGAGGTCAATCAGAGAGACCCAGTACTTC. This translates into CSVEDERSIRETQYF.

As for this clone: One junction end disagrees with the germline gene, perhaps due to a read error. V usage is TRBV19 and J usage is TRBJ1-2, with a possible D match to TRBD1 (5 bases). Germline values: CDR1 LNHDA, CDR2 SQIVND (reference sequence). This CDR3 is built from 14 residues. This CDR3 reads CASTIPGLPDGYTF. The DNA for the CDR3 is TGTGCCAGTACTATACCGGGACTCCCTGATGGCTACACCTTC.